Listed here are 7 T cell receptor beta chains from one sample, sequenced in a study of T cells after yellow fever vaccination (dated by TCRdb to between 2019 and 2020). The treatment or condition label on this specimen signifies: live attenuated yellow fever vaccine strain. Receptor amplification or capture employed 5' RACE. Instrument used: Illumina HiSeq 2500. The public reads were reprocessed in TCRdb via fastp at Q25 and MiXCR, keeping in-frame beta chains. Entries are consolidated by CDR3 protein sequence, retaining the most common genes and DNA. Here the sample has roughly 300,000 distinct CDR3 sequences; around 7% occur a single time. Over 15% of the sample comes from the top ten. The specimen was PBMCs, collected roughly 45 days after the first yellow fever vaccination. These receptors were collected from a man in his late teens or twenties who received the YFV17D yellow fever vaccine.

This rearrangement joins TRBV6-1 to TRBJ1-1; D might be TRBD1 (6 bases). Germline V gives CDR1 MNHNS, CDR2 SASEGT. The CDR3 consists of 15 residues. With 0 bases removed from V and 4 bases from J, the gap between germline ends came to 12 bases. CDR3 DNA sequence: TGTGCCAGCAGTGAAGCAGGGGGTTTTGGCACTGAAGCTTTCTTT. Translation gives CASSEAGGFGTEAFF.

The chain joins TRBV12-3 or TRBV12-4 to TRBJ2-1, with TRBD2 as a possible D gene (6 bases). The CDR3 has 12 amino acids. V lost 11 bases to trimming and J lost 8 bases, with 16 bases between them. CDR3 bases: TGTGCCGGCCGACGGTCGGGGGATGAGCAGTTCTTC. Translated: CAGRRSGDEQFF.

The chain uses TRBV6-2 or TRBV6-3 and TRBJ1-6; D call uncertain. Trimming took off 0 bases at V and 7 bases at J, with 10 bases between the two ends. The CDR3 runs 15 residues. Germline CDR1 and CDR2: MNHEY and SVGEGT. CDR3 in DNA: TGTGCCAGCAGTTACTCTACAGCATACAATTCACCCCTCCACTTT. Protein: CASSYSTAYNSPLHF.

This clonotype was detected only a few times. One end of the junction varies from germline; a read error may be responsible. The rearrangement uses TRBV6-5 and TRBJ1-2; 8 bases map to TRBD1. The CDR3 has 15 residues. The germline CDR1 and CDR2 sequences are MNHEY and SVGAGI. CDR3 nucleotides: TGTGCCAGCAGCTACTCCCTCGACAGGGGATCCGGCTACACCTTC. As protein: CASSYSLDRGSGYTF.

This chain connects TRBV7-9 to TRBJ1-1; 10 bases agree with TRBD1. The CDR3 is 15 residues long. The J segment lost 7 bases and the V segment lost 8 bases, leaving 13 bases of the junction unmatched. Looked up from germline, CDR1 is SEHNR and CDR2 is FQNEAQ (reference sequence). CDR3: CASVPGTGDRGEAFF. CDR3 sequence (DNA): TGTGCCAGCGTTCCTGGGACAGGGGATCGCGGTGAAGCTTTCTTT.

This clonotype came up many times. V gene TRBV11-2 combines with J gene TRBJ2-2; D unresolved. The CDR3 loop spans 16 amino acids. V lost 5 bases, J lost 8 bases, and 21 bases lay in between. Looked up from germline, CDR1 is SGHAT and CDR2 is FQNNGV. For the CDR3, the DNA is TGTGCCAGCAGCGAACGTTGGGCGCCCGATAGAGGGGAGCTGTTTTTT. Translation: CASSERWAPDRGELFF.

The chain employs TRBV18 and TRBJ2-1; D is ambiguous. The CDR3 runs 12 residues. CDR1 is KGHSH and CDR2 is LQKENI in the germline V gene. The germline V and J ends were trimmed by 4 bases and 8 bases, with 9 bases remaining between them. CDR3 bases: TGTGCCAGCTCACAGCCCGAGGATGAGCAGTTCTTC. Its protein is CASSQPEDEQFF.